This T cell receptor (beta chain) was captured in a study of identical twins. Findings and caveats of the study: The more abundant beta clonotypes in cord blood had fewer insertions, and memory repertoires did not show this.

With template switching, a universal primer site was added, and the cDNA carried unique molecular identifiers. One entry per CDR3 protein, called by TCRdb with MiXCR from the 5' RACE reads. Of 450,000 or so distinct CDR3 sequences listed, 13% to 15% are singletons. V was cut by 0 bases and J by 6 bases, with 15 bases left in between. Per germline, CDR1 MNHEY and CDR2 SVGAGI. This CDR3 spans 16 amino acids. This clonotype was observed a handful of times. The antigen remains undetermined. Healthy Caucasians, and only they, were the donors. The same data also contributed to another study, on yellow fever vaccine responses in identical twins.

This chain joins TRBV6-5 and TRBJ2-1; a possible D gene is TRBD1 (5 bases). The origin of this receptor is a woman aged 18 to 35 in good health. Sequencing was performed on CD4+ T cells sorted from blood. This CDR3 is CASSYSRTGTFNEQFF. The CDR3 nucleotides are TGTGCCAGCAGTTACTCCCGAACAGGCACTTTCAATGAGCAGTTCTTC.